This is a list of T cell receptor beta chains from one sample in a study of CD8+ T cells in alopecia areata. TCRdb's table, derived via immunoSEQ multiplex PCR, lists solely in-frame clones and lacks some. Of 90,000 to 120,000 clones detected, 84% appear once; the ten largest clones hold over 20%. The specimen comprised CD8+ T cells sorted from blood, sampled at week 24, from a patient treated with tofacitinib. The receptors come from a human donor with alopecia areata. The CDR3 runs from the conserved cysteine through the conserved F or W. Each record gives: V gene, J gene, CDR3 protein.

TRBV7-9	TRBJ1-2	CASSTTGTGGTYGYTF
TRBV4-1	TRBJ1-1	CASSQVPREEAFF
TRBV11-2	TRBJ2-2	CASSPSTSRLAGELFF
TRBV11-3	TRBJ2-2	CASSARSPFTGELFF
TRBV5-1	TRBJ2-1	CASSPYRGGNYNEQFF
TRBV27	TRBJ2-4	CASSDDRHKNIQYF
TRBV6-5	TRBJ2-5	CASSWGGETQYF
TRBV4-1	TRBJ2-2	CASSQALETGELFF
TRBV7-6	TRBJ2-3	CASSLLAGPDTQYF
TRBV5-6	TRBJ2-1	CASSLGLAESYNEQFF
TRBV7-9	TRBJ2-7	CASSSGLSGYEQYF
TRBV7-2	TRBJ2-5	CASSPLGFQETQYF
TRBV10-3	TRBJ2-3	CAISEQRGGSTDTQYF
TRBV19	TRBJ2-7	CASSLQGTSVYEQYF
TRBV6-6	TRBJ2-1	CASSPTSGGYNEQFF
TRBV10-2	TRBJ2-3	CASSESSSGGRKDTQYF
TRBV4-2	TRBJ2-7	CASSSDSYEQYF
TRBV5-1	TRBJ2-1	CASSLSTSGEYNEQFF
TRBV6-5	TRBJ2-1	CASSYGASEQFF
TRBV28	TRBJ1-1	CASSFRGGYTEAFF
TRBV7-9	TRBJ1-2	CASSLKGGRGYTF
TRBV18	TRBJ2-3	CASSPPSWAISTDTQYF
TRBV5-4	TRBJ2-7	CASSYGSSPYEQYF
TRBV21-1	TRBJ1-2	CASSNRRVCGNYGYTF
TRBV5-1	TRBJ2-1	CASSLAGGYYNEQFF
TRBV4-3	TRBJ2-7	CASSQDNWGQGPAYEQYF
TRBV19	TRBJ1-2	CASSIRLGDSNYGYTF
TRBV6-5	TRBJ2-1	CASSKTLAAARFF
TRBV7-2	TRBJ2-5	CASSFEGTQETQYF
TRBV11-1	TRBJ1-6	CASTFDGGRTPNSPLHF
TRBV7-9	TRBJ2-1	CASSLSGSYNEQFF
TRBV27	TRBJ2-1	CASSLLPRRDEQFF
TRBV7-9	TRBJ1-2	CASSAAEGYGYTF
TRBV5-4	TRBJ2-7	CASRSGLFSYEQYF
TRBV29-1	TRBJ1-1	CSVEDAASSVLGFF
TRBV29-1	TRBJ2-3	CSVDGRGSGTDTQYF
TRBV27	TRBJ2-1	CASSLWSHDEQFF
TRBV21-1	TRBJ2-7	CASSKVRGGQGSSYEQYF
TRBV30	TRBJ2-7	CAWSADRDEQYF
TRBV5-4	TRBJ2-3	CASSFTDTQYF
TRBV7-2	TRBJ2-3	CASSQSWGGADTQYF
TRBV29-1	TRBJ2-1	CSVESGTRAYNEQFF
TRBV7-9	TRBJ2-7	CASSLGDGYEQYF
TRBV10-3	TRBJ2-7	CAISDRDREGYEQYF
TRBV7-2	TRBJ2-7	CASSRIGGAGPQPESEQYF
TRBV11-2	TRBJ1-1	CASSLRGFSEAFF
TRBV30	TRBJ2-2	CAWSNRVATGELFF
TRBV4-1	TRBJ2-1	CASSQGRGGNEQFF
TRBV14	TRBJ2-7	CASSQLARGYEQYF
TRBV9	NA	CASSGDGYEQYF
TRBV12-5	TRBJ2-5	CASGLVLWDRQAGQETQYF
TRBV11-2	TRBJ1-1	CASSLDWGVTEAFF